The 17 T cell receptor beta chains below were found in one sample sequenced in a study of metastatic and nonmetastatic thyroid tumors. Through MiXCR, TCRdb re-clonotyped the PCR reads. The sample has 14,000 to 15,000 clones; around a quarter are singletons. Patients underwent thyroid surgery, and none had received any treatment before it. Sequencing was performed on tumor tissue. The source is a female donor with papillary thyroid cancer or a benign thyroid nodule (not recorded which). Some clones in this sample may be carry-over from other donors' samples.

The chain links TRBV11-3 to TRBJ2-7; D may correspond to TRBD1 or TRBD2 (7 bases each). The V gene's germline CDR1 is SGHNT and CDR2 YENEEA. The V end lost 4 bases, the J end lost 2 bases, and 18 bases lay between the germline ends. This CDR3 contains 16 residues. The CDR3 nucleotides read TGTGCCAGCAGCTCCCAGGGGGGGGCCGGGACCTACGAGCAGTACTTC. This translates into CASSSQGGAGTYEQYF.

By frequency in the sample, this clone is medium-sized. The chain uses TRBV6-1 and TRBJ1-5, with D possibly matching TRBD1 (5 bases). Germline V lookup: CDR1 MNHNS, CDR2 SASEGT. V was trimmed by 4 bases and J by 5 bases, leaving 12 bases between them. The CDR3 contains 14 residues. The CDR3 sequence is CASSVGGSDQPQHF. The CDR3 DNA sequence: TGTGCCAGCAGTGTGGGGGGGAGCGATCAGCCCCAGCATTTT.

This clone was counted many times. An end of the junction differs from the germline gene, which may be a read error. This specimen includes other DNA sequences encoding the same CDR3. The chain combines TRBV7-7 with TRBJ2-5; TRBD2 agrees at 10 bases. The germline V gene encodes CDR1 SSHAT and CDR2 FNYEAQ (reference sequence). The CDR3 has 17 residues. The DNA for the CDR3 is TGTGCTAGCAGCTTAGCACTCCTAGCGGGAGAGGTAGAGACCCAGTACTTC. Residues: CASSLALLAGEVETQYF.

Comment on this clone: One end of the junction is discordant with germline, which a read error may explain. The rearrangement uses TRBV28 and TRBJ2-7, with TRBD2 as a possible D gene (6 bases). The CDR3 loop spans 14 amino acids. Germline-derived CDR1 and CDR2 are MDHEN and SYDVKM. CDR3 region: CTSSPTGTGDDQYF. In DNA, the CDR3 is TGTACCAGCAGCCCAACCGGGACGGGGGACGATCAGTACTTC.

This clone is deemed large. The chain carries TRBV3-1 and TRBJ2-7; 9 bases map to TRBD1. CDR1 LGHDT and CDR2 YNNKEL come from the germline V gene (reference sequence). Trimming cost V 2 bases and J 5 bases; bases outside gene matches: 7. The CDR3 runs to 15 residues. The CDR3: CASSQFPGTGNEQYF. The CDR3 DNA follows: TGTGCCAGCAGCCAATTTCCCGGGACAGGGAACGAGCAGTACTTC.

This clone is labeled as medium-sized. Other DNA sequences in this specimen translate into the identical CDR3. The V gene is TRBV10-2, the J gene TRBJ2-7, with 7 nucleotides matching TRBD2. V gave up 8 bases and J gave up 3 bases; unmatched junction bases: 7. CDR1 and CDR2 (germline): WSHSY, SAAADI. CDR3 length: 13 amino acids. The CDR3 protein is CASRSGTNYEQYF. Here the CDR3 DNA reads TGCGCCAGCCGGAGCGGGACCAACTACGAGCAGTACTTC.

This chain uses TRBV7-2 with TRBJ2-7; 7 bases fit TRBD2. From germline, CDR1 is SGHTA and CDR2 FQGNSA. The CDR3 contains 14 residues. J gave up 4 bases and V 1 base, and 4 bases lay outside the gene matches. This CDR3 is CASSLVAGEYEQYF. The CDR3 region has the DNA TGTGCCAGCAGCTTAGTTGCGGGAGAGTACGAGCAGTACTTC.

By frequency in the sample, this clone is medium-sized (0.01 to 0.1%). This chain uses TRBV28 with TRBJ2-6; possibly TRBD2 for D (5 bases). Trimming removed 2 bases from V and 0 bases from J, with 5 bases in between. The CDR3 length is 15 residues. Per the germline V gene, CDR1 is MDHEN and CDR2 is SYDVKM. The CDR3 here is CASSLRGSGANVLTF. In DNA form, the CDR3 reads TGTGCCAGCAGTTTACGGGGCTCTGGGGCCAACGTCCTGACTTTC.

The J gene is TRBJ2-7, the V gene TRBV7-9, with D perhaps assigned TRBD1 or TRBD2 (6 bases each). The CDR3 has 15 amino acids. Trimming left V 3 bases short and J 4 bases short, with 16 bases between. Germline loops: CDR1 SEHNR, CDR2 FQNEAQ (reference sequence). The CDR3 DNA sequence: TGTGCCAGCAGCTTCGGGGGCCCGGGCTCGTACGAGCAGTACTTC. Translating gives CASSFGGPGSYEQYF. The complete variable domain, with remaining parts taken from reference TRBV7-9 and TRBJ2-7, reads DTGVSQNPRHKITKRGQNVTFRCDPISEHNRLYWYRQTLGQGPEFLTYFQNEAQLEKSRLLSDRFSAERPKGSFSTLEIQRTEQGDSAMYLCASSFGGPGSYEQYFGPGTRLTVT.

Only a few counts were recorded for this clone. This chain joins TRBV29-1 and TRBJ2-1; maybe TRBD2 (6 bases). Germline V gene sequence: CDR1 SQVTM, CDR2 ANQGSEA. This CDR3 region has 14 residues. V lost 8 bases, J lost 5 bases, and 19 bases lay in between. The CDR3 DNA follows: TGCAGCCCTGGAGGGCATTCCCCGAACAATGAGCAGTTCTTC. Its translation: CSPGGHSPNNEQFF.

Details on this clone: This may be a read error, as it is one base from a much larger clone. The J gene is TRBJ2-7, the V gene TRBV5-1; possible D gene TRBD1, 6 bases. CDR3 length: 14 residues. Germline loops: CDR1 SGHRS, CDR2 YFSETQ. Here the CDR3 DNA reads TGCGCCAGCAGCTCGGGGTACAGGGCGCACGAGCAGTGCTTC. It specifies CASSSGYRAHEQCF.

This clone was observed at least ten times. This chain links TRBV19 with TRBJ2-1; TRBD2 matches at 13 bases. The V segment lost 1 base and the J segment 12 bases; nucleotides outside the gene matches: 6. This CDR3 spans 15 amino acids. Germline values: CDR1 LNHDA, CDR2 SQIVND (reference sequence). The CDR3 protein is CASSIGTSGSVRQFF. The CDR3 region has the DNA TGTGCCAGTAGTATAGGGACTAGCGGGAGTGTGAGGCAGTTCTTC.

This clone was counted between two and nine times. One end of the junction varies from germline; a read error may be responsible. This rearrangement joins TRBV28 to TRBJ2-7; 10 bases match TRBD2. The CDR3 runs 14 residues. Germline V gene lookup returns CDR1 MDHEN and CDR2 SYDVKM. CDR3 coding DNA: TGTGCCGGCAGCCGCCCGACTAGCGGGTACATACAGTACTTC. It translates to CAGSRPTSGYIQYF.

V usage is TRBV6-1 and J usage is TRBJ2-7, with 7 nucleotides matching TRBD2. CDR1 is MNHNS, CDR2 SASEGT, per germline. J gave up 0 bases and V 5 bases, and 10 bases lay outside the gene matches. CDR3 length: 16 residues. CDR3 nucleotides: TGTGCCAGCAGTCCGTTTGGTGCTAGCGGCTCCTACGAGCAGTACTTC. Residues: CASSPFGASGSYEQYF.

This clone was picked up many times. A much larger clone differs from this one at a single base, so this may be a read error. DNA of the CDR3: TGTGCCAGCAGTACGCGGAACAATGAGCAGCTCTTC. Protein: CASSTRNNEQLF. The chain employs TRBV12-3 or TRBV12-4 and TRBJ2-1, with D unresolved. The CDR3 is made up of 12 amino acids.

V usage is TRBV14 and J usage is TRBJ2-7; D is perhaps TRBD2 (5 bases). Germline V lookup: CDR1 SGHDN, CDR2 FVKESK. This CDR3 comprises 17 residues. Trimming pared 0 bases from V and 4 bases from J, leaving 19 bases between. The DNA of the CDR3 is TGTGCCAGCAGCCAAGATCGGGTGCCTGAGGGCTCATACGAGCAGTACTTC. Translating it yields CASSQDRVPEGSYEQYF.

This clone was seen ten or more times. The gene calls are TRBV7-8 and TRBJ1-2, with D perhaps TRBD1 (5 bases). Per germline, CDR1 SGHVS and CDR2 FQNEAQ. Trimming stripped 2 bases from V and 5 bases from J, with 12 bases between. The CDR3 covers 14 residues. This CDR3 is CASSLIGDGYGYTF. CDR3 sequence (DNA): TGTGCCAGCAGCTTAATCGGGGACGGATATGGCTACACCTTC.